The clone carrying this TCR beta chain has just one count. V shed 3 bases and J 2 bases; nucleotides not matched to a gene: 8. Germline V lookup: CDR1 SQVTM, CDR2 ANQGSEA. The length of the CDR3 is 15 residues. Unsorted whole blood served as the source of blood RNA, and germline DNA was extracted as well. The data derive from a study of tumor-infiltrating lymphocytes in primary liver carcinoma. A primer matching the constant region was used to make TCR beta cDNA from about 500 ng of total RNA. ARM-PCR, slightly modified, supplied the TCR beta libraries through three nested multiplex PCR rounds. Each of the first two PCR rounds ran approximately 9 cycles with TRBV1-TRBV30 forward and C-beta reverse primers. MiXCR was run by TCRdb on the multiplex PCR reads, yielding one entry per CDR3 protein. The repertoire holds fewer than 350,000 distinct CDR3 sequences, with 65% as singletons.

V is TRBV29-1 and J is TRBJ2-3, with 7 bases aligning to TRBD2. The sequence was collected from a middle-aged man with primary liver carcinoma and hepatitis B virus infection. The source material was peripheral blood. In DNA form, the CDR3 reads TGCAGCGTTGATGCTAGCGGAGCAGACACAGATACGCAGTATTTT. Protein sequence: CSVDASGADTDTQYF.